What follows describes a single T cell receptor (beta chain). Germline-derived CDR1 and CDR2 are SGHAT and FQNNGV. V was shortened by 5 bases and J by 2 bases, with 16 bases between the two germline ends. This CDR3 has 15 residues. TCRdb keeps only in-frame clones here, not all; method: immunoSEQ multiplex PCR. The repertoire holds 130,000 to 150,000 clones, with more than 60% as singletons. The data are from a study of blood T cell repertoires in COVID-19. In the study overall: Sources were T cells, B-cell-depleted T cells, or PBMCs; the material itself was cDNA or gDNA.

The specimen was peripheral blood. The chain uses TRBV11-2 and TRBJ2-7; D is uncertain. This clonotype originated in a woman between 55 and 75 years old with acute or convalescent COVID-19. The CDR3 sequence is CASSPTELGTYEQYF. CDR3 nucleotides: TGTGCCAGCAGCCCAACCGAGCTAGGTACCTACGAGCAGTACTTC.